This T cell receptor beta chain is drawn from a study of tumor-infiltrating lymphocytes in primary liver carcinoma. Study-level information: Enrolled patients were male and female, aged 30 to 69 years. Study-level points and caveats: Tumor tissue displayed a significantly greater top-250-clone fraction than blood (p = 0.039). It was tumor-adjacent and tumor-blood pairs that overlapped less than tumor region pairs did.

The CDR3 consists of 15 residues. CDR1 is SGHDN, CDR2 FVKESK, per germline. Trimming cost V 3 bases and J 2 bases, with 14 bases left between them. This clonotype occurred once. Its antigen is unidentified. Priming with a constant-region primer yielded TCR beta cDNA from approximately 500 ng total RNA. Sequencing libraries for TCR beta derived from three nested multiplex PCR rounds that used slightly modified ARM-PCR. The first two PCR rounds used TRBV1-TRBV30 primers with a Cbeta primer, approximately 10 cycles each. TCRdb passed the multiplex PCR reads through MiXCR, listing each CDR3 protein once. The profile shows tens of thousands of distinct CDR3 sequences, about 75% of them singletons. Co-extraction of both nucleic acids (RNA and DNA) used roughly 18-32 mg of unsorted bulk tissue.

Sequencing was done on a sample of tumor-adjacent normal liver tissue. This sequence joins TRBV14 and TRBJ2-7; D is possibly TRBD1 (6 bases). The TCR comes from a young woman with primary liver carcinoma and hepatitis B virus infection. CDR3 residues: CASSQQRGWPYEQYF. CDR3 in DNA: TGTGCCAGCAGCCAGCAAAGGGGGTGGCCCTACGAGCAGTACTTC.